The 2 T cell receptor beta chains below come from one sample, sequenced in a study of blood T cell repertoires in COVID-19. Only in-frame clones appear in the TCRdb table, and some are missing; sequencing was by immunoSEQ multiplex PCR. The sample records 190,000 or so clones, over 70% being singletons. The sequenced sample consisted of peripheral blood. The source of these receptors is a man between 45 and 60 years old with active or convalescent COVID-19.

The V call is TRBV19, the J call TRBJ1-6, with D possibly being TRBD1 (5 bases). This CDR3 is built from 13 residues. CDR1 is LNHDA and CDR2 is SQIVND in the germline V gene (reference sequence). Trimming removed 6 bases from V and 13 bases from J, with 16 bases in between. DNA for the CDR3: TGTGCCAGTAGAGGGGAGGGGACGGGTCCCCTCCACTTT. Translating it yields CASRGEGTGPLHF.

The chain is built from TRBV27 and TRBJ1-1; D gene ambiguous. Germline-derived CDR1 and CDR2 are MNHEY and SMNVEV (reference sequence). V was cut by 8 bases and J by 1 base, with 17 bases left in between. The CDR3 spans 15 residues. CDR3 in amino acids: CASGNPATANTEAFF. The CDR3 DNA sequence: TGTGCCAGCGGAAACCCCGCTACAGCGAACACTGAAGCTTTCTTT.